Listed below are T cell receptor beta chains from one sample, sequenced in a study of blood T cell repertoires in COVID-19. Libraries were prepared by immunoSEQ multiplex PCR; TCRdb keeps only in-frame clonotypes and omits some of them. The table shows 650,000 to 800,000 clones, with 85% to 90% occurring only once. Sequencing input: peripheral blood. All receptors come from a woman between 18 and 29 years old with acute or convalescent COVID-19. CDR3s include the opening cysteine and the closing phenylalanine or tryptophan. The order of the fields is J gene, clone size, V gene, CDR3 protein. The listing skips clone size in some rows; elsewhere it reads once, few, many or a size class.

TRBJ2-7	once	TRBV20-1	CSASPGLAGVTYEQYF
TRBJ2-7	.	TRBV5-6	CASSLASGVHEQYF
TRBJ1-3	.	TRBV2	CASTVLRGPGNTIYF
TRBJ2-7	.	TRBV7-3	CASSLIGGSGYEQYF
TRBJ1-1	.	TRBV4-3	CASSQDVASQDTEAFF
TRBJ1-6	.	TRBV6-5	CASSYYNNSPLHF
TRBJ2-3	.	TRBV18	CASSRGTGGADTQYF
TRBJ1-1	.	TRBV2	CASSDGGEAFF
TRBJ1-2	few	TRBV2	CASSDWDRVGYTF
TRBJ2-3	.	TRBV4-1	CTSSQGNTAPDTQYF
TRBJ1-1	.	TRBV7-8	CASSLGDYDTEAFF
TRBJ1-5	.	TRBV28	CASSFAGVDNQPQHF
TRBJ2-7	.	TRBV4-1	CASSLAVSSYEQYF
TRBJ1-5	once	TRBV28	CAWRGGWDQPQHF
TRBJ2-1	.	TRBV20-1	CSAPYSNEQFF
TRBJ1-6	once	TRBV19	CASRLSGQVNSPLHF
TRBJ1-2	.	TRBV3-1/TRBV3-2	CASSRAGVNYGYTF
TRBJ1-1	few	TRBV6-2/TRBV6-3	CASSYSPGGTEAFF
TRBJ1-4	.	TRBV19	CATSGARNLNEKLFF
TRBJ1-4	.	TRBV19	CASSRGQGGEKLFF
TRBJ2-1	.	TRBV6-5	CASSPDVDNEQFF
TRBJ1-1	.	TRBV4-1	CASSGQGETEAFF
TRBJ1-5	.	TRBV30	CAWSPRGIGNQPQHF
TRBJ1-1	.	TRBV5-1	CASNPTGLGTEAFF
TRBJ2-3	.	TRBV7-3	CASSTTGLRTDTQYF
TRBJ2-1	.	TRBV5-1	CASSPGTYNEQFF
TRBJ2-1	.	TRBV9	CASSPRASGGSLSYNEQFF
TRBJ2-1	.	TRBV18	CASSPLTQGNEQFF
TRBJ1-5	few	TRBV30	CAWSPTRQGTRPQHF
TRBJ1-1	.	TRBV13	CASREQGAGDTEAFF
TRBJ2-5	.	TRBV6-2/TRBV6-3	CASSPSSGQETQYF
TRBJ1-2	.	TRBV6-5	CATSGAAYYGYTF
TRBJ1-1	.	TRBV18	CASSPQVPEAFF
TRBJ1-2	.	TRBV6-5	CASKTSTWGLRGYTF
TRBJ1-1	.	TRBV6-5	CASSYSRGTPTGAFF
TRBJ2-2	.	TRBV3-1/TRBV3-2	CASSQVWARDRGGGNTGELFF
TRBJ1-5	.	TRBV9	CASSPGTGDQPQHF
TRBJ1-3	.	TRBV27	CASSLDRGNTIYF
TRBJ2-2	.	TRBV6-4	CASSASIDPGELFF
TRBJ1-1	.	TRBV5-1	CASTTGNRYTEAFF
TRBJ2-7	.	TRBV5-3	CARSLPTSGPPYEQYF
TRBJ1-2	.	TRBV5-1	CASSSGQTYGYTF
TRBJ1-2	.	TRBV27	CASSFRGLLNYGYTF
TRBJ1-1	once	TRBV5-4	CASSSTGNRWTEAFF
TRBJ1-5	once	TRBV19	CATRRQSNQPQHF
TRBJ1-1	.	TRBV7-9	CASSLDNTEAFF
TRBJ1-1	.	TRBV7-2	CASSTPTGMHTEAFF
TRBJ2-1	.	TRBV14	CASSLQNRVHEQFF
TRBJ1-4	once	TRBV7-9	CASSPGQGSWEKLFF
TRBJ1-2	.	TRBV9	CASRKTGDGYTF
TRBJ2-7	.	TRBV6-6	CASSYRLAGGSYEQYF
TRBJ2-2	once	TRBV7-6	CASSGLAGFTGELFF
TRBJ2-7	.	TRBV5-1	CASSPGTGEHEQYF
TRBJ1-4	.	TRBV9	CASSVGGRTNEKLFF
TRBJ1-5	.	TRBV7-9	CASSLAPQGRGNQPQHF
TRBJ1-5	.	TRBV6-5	CASSRTGRHQPQHF
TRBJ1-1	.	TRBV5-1	CASSLGQGFTEAFF
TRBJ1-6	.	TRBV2	CASSEPTSGGWGNSPLHF
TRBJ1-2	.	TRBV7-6	CASSSYRGEGYTF